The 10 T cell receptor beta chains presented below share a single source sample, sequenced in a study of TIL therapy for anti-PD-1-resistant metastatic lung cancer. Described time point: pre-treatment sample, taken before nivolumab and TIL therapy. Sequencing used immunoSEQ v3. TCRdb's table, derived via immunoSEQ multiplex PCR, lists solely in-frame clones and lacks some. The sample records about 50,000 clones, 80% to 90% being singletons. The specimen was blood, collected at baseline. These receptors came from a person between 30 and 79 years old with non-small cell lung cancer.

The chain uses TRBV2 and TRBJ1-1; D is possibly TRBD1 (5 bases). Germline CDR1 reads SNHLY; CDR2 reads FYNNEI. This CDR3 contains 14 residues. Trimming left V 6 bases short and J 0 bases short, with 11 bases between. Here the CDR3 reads CASSVTGVNTEAFF. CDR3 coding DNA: TGTGCCAGCAGCGTTACAGGAGTGAACACTGAAGCTTTCTTT. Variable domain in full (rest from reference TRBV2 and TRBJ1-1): EPEVTQTPSHQVTQMGQEVILRCVPISNHLYFYWYRQILGQKVEFLVSFYNNEISEKSEIFDDQFSVERPDGSNFTLKIRSTKLEDSAMYFCASSVTGVNTEAFFGQGTRLTVV.

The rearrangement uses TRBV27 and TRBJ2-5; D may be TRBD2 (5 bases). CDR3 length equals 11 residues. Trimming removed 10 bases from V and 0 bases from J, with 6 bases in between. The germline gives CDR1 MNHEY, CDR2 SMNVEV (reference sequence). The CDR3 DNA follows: TGTGCCACGGGGTACCAAGAGACCCAGTACTTC. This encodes CATGYQETQYF.

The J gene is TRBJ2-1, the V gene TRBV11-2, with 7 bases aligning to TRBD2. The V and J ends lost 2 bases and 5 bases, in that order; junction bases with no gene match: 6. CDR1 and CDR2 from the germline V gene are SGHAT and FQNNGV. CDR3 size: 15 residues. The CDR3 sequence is CASSLRGGRNNEQFF. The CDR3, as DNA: TGTGCCAGCAGCTTACGGGGAGGGCGGAACAATGAGCAGTTCTTC.

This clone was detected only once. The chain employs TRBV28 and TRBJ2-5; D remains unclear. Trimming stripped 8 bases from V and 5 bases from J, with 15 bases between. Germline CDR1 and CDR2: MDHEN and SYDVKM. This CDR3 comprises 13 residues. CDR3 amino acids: CASERTSLETQYF. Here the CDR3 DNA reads TGTGCCAGCGAACGCACCTCCCTTGAGACCCAGTACTTC. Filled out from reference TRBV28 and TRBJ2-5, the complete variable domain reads DVKVTQSSRYLVKRTGEKVFLECVQDMDHENMFWYRQDPGLGLRLIYFSYDVKMKEKGDIPEGYSVSREKKERFSLILESASTNQTSMYLCASERTSLETQYFGPGTRLLVL.

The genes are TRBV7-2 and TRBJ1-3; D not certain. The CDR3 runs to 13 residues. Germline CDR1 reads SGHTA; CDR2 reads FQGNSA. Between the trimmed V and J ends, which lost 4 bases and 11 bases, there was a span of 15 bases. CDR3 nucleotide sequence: TGTGCCAGCAGCTCGAGGACCCAAGACTCCATATATTTT. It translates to CASSSRTQDSIYF.

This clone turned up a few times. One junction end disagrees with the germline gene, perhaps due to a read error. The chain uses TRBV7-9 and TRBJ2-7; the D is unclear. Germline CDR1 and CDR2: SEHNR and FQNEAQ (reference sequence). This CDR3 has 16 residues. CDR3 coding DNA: TGTGCCAGCGGCTTTTGCCCTTTGGAGAACCTGTGCGAGCAGTACTTC. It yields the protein CASGFCPLENLCEQYF.

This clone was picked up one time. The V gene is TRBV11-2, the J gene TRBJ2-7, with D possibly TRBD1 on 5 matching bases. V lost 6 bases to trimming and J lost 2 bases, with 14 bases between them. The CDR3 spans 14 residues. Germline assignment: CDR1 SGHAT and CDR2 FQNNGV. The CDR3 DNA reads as TGTGCCAGCAGTCGAAGTACAGGACCCTACGAGCAGTACTTC. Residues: CASSRSTGPYEQYF. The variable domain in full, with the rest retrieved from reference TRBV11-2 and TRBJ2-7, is EAGVAQSPRYKIIEKRQSVAFWCNPISGHATLYWYQQILGQGPKLLIQFQNNGVVDDSQLPKDRFSAERLKGVDSTLKIQPAKLEDSAVYLCASSRSTGPYEQYFGPGTRLTVT.

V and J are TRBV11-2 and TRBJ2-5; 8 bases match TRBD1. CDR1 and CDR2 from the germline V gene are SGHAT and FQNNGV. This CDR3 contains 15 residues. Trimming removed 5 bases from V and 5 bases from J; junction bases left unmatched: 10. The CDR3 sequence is CASSQSRGRGETQYF. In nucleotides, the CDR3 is TGTGCCAGCAGCCAATCCAGGGGGCGAGGTGAGACCCAGTACTTC.

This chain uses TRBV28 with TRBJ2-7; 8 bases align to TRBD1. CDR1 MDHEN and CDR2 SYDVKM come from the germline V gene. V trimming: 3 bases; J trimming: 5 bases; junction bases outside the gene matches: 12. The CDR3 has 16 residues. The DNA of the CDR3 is TGTGCCAGCAGTTTGGGAAGTGGCAGGGGGCGGCACGAGCAGTACTTC. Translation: CASSLGSGRGRHEQYF.

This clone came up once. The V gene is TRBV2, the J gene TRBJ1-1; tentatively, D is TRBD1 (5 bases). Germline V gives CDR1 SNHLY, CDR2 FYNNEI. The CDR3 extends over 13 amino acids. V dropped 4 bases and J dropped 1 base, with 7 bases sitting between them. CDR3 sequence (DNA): TGTGCCAGCAGTGGACAGACGAACACTGAAGCTTTCTTT. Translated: CASSGQTNTEAFF.